These T cell receptor beta chains were read from a single sample in a study of control samples from healthy donors and cancer patients. Repertoires were generated with immunoSEQ multiplex PCR, while TCRdb's copy carries only in-frame clones and drops some. In the table there are roughly 59,000 clones, more than 85% of which are singletons. The sample consisted of PBMCs. These TCRs come from a man aged 40-55 years with colorectal cancer. The CDR3 runs from the conserved cysteine through the conserved F or W. Fields, in order: clone size, CDR3 length, V gene, J gene, CDR3 protein. Clone size is given for some rows only: seen once, a few or many times, or a class if the clone is expanded.

once	11	TRBV9	TRBJ2-7	CASSSGYEQYF
NA	17	TRBV7-9	TRBJ1-1	CASSLSYGGDRDYEAFF
NA	15	TRBV18	TRBJ2-3	CASSPLPSGGDTQYF
NA	13	TRBV29-1	TRBJ1-2	CSVPTGLDYGYTF
few	15	TRBV10-3	TRBJ1-2	CAISETGTPFYGYTF
NA	13	TRBV2	TRBJ1-6	CASSELGNSPLHF
NA	13	TRBV7-2	TRBJ1-4	CASSLYQQEKLFF
NA	15	TRBV7-3	TRBJ2-6	CASSTREAGANVLTF
NA	14	TRBV7-6	TRBJ2-7	CASSLAGGASEQYF
NA	17	TRBV3-1/TRBV3-2	TRBJ2-5	CASSQGAAGGIQETQYF
NA	14	TRBV5-6	TRBJ1-2	CASSLGGSGYGYTF
NA	16	TRBV6-1	TRBJ1-5	CASSEPWTGVLEPQHF
NA	14	TRBV6-2/TRBV6-3	TRBJ1-5	CASSYSHPLQPQHF
NA	14	TRBV6-1	TRBJ1-5	CASSEAGVYQPQHF
NA	14	TRBV19	TRBJ2-5	CASSNRMRWETQYF
NA	18	TRBV7-9	TRBJ2-3	CASSSRTSGGAGSDTQYF
once	14	TRBV5-1	TRBJ2-7	CASRSIAGPDEQYF
NA	13	TRBV7-2	TRBJ2-5	CASSGGAGETQYF
NA	13	TRBV2	TRBJ2-7	CASNSGGSYEQYF
NA	14	TRBV7-2	TRBJ2-3	CASSLEVSTDTQYF
NA	14	TRBV5-4	TRBJ1-1	CASSTGQGTTEAFF
NA	14	TRBV29-1	TRBJ2-5	CSVETQGIQETQYF
NA	12	TRBV12-3/TRBV12-4	TRBJ2-7	CASSRQGYEQYF
NA	12	TRBV7-2	TRBJ1-2	CASSPTYGGYTF
NA	15	TRBV7-3	TRBJ1-5	CASSLGGYSNQPQHF
NA	16	TRBV7-8	TRBJ1-6	CASSSPVRGVDSPLHF
NA	15	TRBV19	TRBJ1-6	CASSPSSSYNSPLHF
NA	13	TRBV6-5	TRBJ2-7	CASRETGPYEQYF
NA	16	TRBV13	TRBJ2-1	CASSAYTSGPYNEQFF
few	14	TRBV11-2	TRBJ1-5	CASSLSGGNQPQHF
NA	16	TRBV11-3	TRBJ2-7	CASSPGLAGGVYEQYF
NA	14	TRBV19	TRBJ1-1	CASSIVDSNTEAFF
NA	15	TRBV13	TRBJ2-2	CASSSSPAAPGELFF
NA	16	TRBV7-9	TRBJ1-2	CASSWGGDRANYGYTF
NA	12	TRBV5-1	TRBJ1-1	CASSLGGPEAFF
NA	12	TRBV30	TRBJ2-7	CAWSGLFYEQYF
NA	13	TRBV5-1	TRBJ2-2	CASTAGGTGELFF
NA	13	TRBV4-3	TRBJ1-2	CASSQVGRYGYTF
NA	11	TRBV5-1	TRBJ2-5	CASSIERTQYF
NA	13	TRBV7-3	TRBJ2-3	CASTLGGSDTQYF
NA	15	TRBV7-3	TRBJ2-2	CASSPEGGAAGELFF
NA	15	TRBV15	TRBJ1-5	CATSRGGRDHQPQHF
NA	20	TRBV4-2	TRBJ2-4	CASSQDRLPFLSGGEDIQYF
once	17	TRBV5-6	TRBJ2-5	CASSPRGLAKRQETQYF
NA	15	TRBV19	TRBJ1-1	CASRISGQMNTEAFF
NA	17	TRBV4-3	TRBJ2-7	CASSQGRTSGTSYEQYF
NA	15	TRBV6-1	TRBJ1-2	CASSEDSTWAYGYTF
NA	14	TRBV15	TRBJ2-6	CATSLSSGANVLTF
NA	18	TRBV18	TRBJ2-6	CASSPPGKGSSGANVLTF
NA	14	TRBV11-3	TRBJ2-7	CASSLSGERNEQYF
NA	17	TRBV7-6	TRBJ2-3	CASSSSGGITTTDTQYF
NA	14	TRBV3-1/TRBV3-2	TRBJ2-1	CASSNSGGAPEQFF